The 7 T cell receptor beta chains in this list originate from one sample, sequenced in a study of blood T cell repertoires in COVID-19 (dated by TCRdb to between 2020 and 2021). Libraries were prepared through the immunoSEQ multiplex PCR assay. The immuneACCESS repertoire file appears here via TCRdb, limited to in-frame rearrangements. These files lack a portion of the clones; in checked studies, under half of the deficit traces to unresolved V genes, and the cause of the others is not known. The sample table records about 400,000 clones; around 92% of these occur just once. The top ten clones comprise about 1.7% of the sample. Sequenced material: PBMCs or T cells enriched from blood (not recorded which). These receptors were collected from a woman in her 30s who had recovered from COVID-19.

CDR3 nucleotides: TGTGCCAGCAGCCCGAGAGGCAGAGATAACTATGGCTACACCTTC. Its translation: CASSPRGRDNYGYTF. This chain connects TRBV13 to TRBJ1-2; D gene unclear. CDR3 length: 15 residues. V was shortened by 5 bases and J by 1 base, with 14 bases between the two germline ends. From germline, CDR1 is PRHDT and CDR2 FYEKMQ (reference sequence).

J is TRBJ2-2 and V is TRBV6-5, with TRBD1 identical over 7 bases. V was clipped by 4 bases and J by 4 bases; unmatched bases: 3. CDR3 length equals 14 residues. Germline CDR1 and CDR2: MNHEY and SVGAGI. The CDR3 is CASSWTGPTGELFF. The DNA for the CDR3 is TGTGCCAGCAGTTGGACAGGCCCCACCGGGGAGCTGTTTTTT.

The chain uses TRBV19 and TRBJ2-4; perhaps TRBD2 as D (5 bases). The V gene's germline CDR1 is LNHDA and CDR2 SQIVND (reference sequence). The CDR3 is 15 amino acids. The V end was cut by 6 bases, the J end by 1 base, with 13 bases between. DNA for the CDR3: TGTGCCAGTAGCGGGGTCGTTGTGGCCAAAAACATTCAGTACTTC. It translates to CASSGVVVAKNIQYF.

This clone came up once. CDR3 region: CASSRPIQEDTDTQYF. As DNA, the CDR3 is TGTGCCAGCAGCCGTCCGATCCAGGAAGACACAGATACGCAGTATTTT. V usage is TRBV28 and J usage is TRBJ2-3; no clear D gene. From germline, CDR1 is MDHEN and CDR2 SYDVKM. Trimming cost V 6 bases and J 2 bases, with 18 bases left between them. CDR3 size: 16 residues.

CDR3 sequence: CASSLRTSGANEQFF. The CDR3 DNA sequence: TGTGCCAGCAGCCTCCGGACTAGCGGAGCCAATGAGCAGTTCTTC. V gene TRBV11-3 combines with J gene TRBJ2-1; the match to TRBD2 covers 10 bases. Germline loops: CDR1 SGHNT, CDR2 YENEEA. The V segment lost 5 bases and the J segment 6 bases; nucleotides outside the gene matches: 7. This CDR3 region has 15 residues.

This sequence joins TRBV13 and TRBJ2-7, with 7 nucleotides matching TRBD1. With 1 base clipped from V and 3 bases from J, the junction kept 6 bases outside the gene matches. The CDR3 runs 15 residues. Germline V gene data show CDR1 as PRHDT and CDR2 as FYEKMQ (reference sequence). CDR3 in amino acids: CASSLATDRIYEQYF. In nucleotides, the CDR3 is TGTGCCAGCAGCTTAGCCACGGACAGGATCTACGAGCAGTACTTC.

This chain links TRBV28 with TRBJ2-1; maybe TRBD1 (6 bases). V was clipped by 6 bases and J by 2 bases, with 14 bases between them. The CDR3 runs 15 residues. CDR1 and CDR2 from the germline V gene are MDHEN and SYDVKM. The CDR3 reads CASSPLGTPYNEQFF. CDR3 sequence (DNA): TGTGCCAGCAGCCCTCTTGGGACACCCTACAATGAGCAGTTCTTC.